This paragraph reports one TCR beta chain. This clone showed up just a few times. The specificity of this receptor is unknown. No base quality values were provided; no much bigger clone lies one nucleotide off. All of the isolated RNA was reverse transcribed with the High Capacity cDNA Reverse Transcription Kit, so expressed TCRB transcripts were sequenced. Deep immunoSEQ sequencing was performed on naive, central memory and regulatory T cell samples, with an average of roughly 3.5 million total reads per sample. Sorted cells were lysed in RLT buffer and RNA was extracted with DNase-treated RNeasy Micro or Mini kits, depending on cell number. To prevent cross-contamination, each cell subset was processed individually, whereas patient and healthy donor samples were processed jointly. TCRB sequences were amplified from cDNA with the immunoSEQ multiplex PCR, producing 87-bp fragments spanning the CDR3 region. Amplicons were sequenced on the Illumina HiSeq platform. In the paper's pipeline: Synthetic template baselines were used to correct PCR bias computationally, reads within Hamming distance 2 were collapsed together, and singletons that could not be merged were discarded. By aligning reads against IMGT, V, D and J genes, CDR3 length, and insertions or deletions at six rearrangement sites were assigned. Within each subset, clonotype counts were normalized to the number of sorted cells before true diversity and Gini coefficients were calculated with the tcR R package. The overlap coefficient, calculated on TCRB nucleotide sequences, was used to quantify repertoire sharing. As a proxy for the pre-selection repertoire, out-of-frame TCRB sequences from naive cells were analyzed. Drawn from immuneACCESS, this table holds only the in-frame rearrangements with V and J called that TCRdb kept. Clones are partly lost; checked studies trace under half to an unresolved V gene and leave the rest unexplained. V, J and clone size were drawn from that table, and D and trimming were deduced from the DNA. In this sample the table shows a few hundred thousand clones, over 12% of which occur a single time. Approximately 0.015% of the sample is in the top ten clones.

These data are taken from a study of beta chain features in type 1 diabetes (dated by TCRdb to 2016 to 2019). Some background on the complete study: No differences in mean age, gender distribution, total cell number or subset yield were found between patients and healthy donors. Across all samples, 90 million to 130 million sorted cells were examined, and cell number per subset correlated strongly with RNA yield. Regulatory and stem cell-like memory subsets were obtained from only 8 patients and about 8 healthy donors, while naive and central memory subsets were obtained from all 30 or so donors. In the study, TCRB repertoires of sorted circulating CD4+ T cell subsets from recently diagnosed type 1 diabetes patients were compared with those of matched healthy donors.

Each donor gave one peripheral blood draw, around 100 mL on average, collected into heparinised tubes. A BD FACSAria II was used to sort naive, central memory, regulatory and stem cell-like memory CD4+ T cells with a panel that included CD45RO, CCR7, CD25, CD127, CD95 and CD27. Purity was above 95% for every sorted population. PBMCs were isolated immediately by Lymphoprep density gradient centrifugation and stained directly without culture. To minimize batch effects, samples were stained and sorted in pairs, one healthy donor with one patient per experiment. Trimming takes 0 bases from V and 8 bases from J, and the germline ends sit 12 bases apart. CDR1 and CDR2 were assigned from the germline V gene (reference sequence) as SGHNT and YYREEE. The CDR3 starts with the cysteine, ends with the phenylalanine, and has 14 residues. The read is trimmed to its CDR3 DNA, 42 bases read in frame from base 1.

Points the paper makes about the study in general: Because cDNA was sequenced instead of genomic DNA, activated cells with high expression could be over-represented, although the groups did not differ in activation or CD3 levels. At VDJ recombination sites, patients with type 1 diabetes made fewer insertions and deleted more nucleotides, a pattern implying thymic rearrangement abnormalities. HLA sub-analyses involved small numbers of individuals, so any influence of HLA type on TCRB rearrangement remained unresolved. Naive, central memory and regulatory TCRB repertoires appeared to be more similar among patients than among healthy donors. Type 1 diabetes patients showed a moderate but significant shortening of TCRB CDR3 length in all four CD4+ subsets. Shorter templates might be favored by PCR, yet because patient and control samples were amplified and corrected together, any such skew would affect both groups equally.

This clonotype was sampled from a man aged 18 to 30 with type 1 diabetes. Sequenced input: naive CD4+ T cells from blood. The cell subset or site label, as the study defines it: true naive CD4+ T cells. The chain is made from TRBV5-4 and TRBJ2-1; the D gene lacks a confident call. DNA sequence: TGTGCCAGCAGCTTGGTTGCCACCCGGGATGAGCAGTTCTTC. It specifies CASSLVATRDEQFF.